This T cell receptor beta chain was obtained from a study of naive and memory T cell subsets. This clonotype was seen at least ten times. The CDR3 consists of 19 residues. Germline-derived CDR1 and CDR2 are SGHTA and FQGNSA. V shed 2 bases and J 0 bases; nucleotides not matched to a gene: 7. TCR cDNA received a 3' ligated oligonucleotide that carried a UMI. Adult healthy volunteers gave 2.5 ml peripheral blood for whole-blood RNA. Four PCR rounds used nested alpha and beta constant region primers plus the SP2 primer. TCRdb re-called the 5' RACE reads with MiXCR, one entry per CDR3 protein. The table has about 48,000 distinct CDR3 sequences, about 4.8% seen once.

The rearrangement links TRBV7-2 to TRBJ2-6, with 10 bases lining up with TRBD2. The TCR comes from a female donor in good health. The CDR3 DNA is TGTGCCAGCAGCTTACTAGCGGGAGTAGGGAGCTCTGGGGCCAACGTCCTGACTTTC. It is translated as CASSLLAGVGSSGANVLTF. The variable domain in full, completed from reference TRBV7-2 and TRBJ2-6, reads GAGVSQSPSNKVTEKGKDVELRCDPISGHTALYWYRQSLGQGLEFLIYFQGNSAPDKSGLPSDRFSAERTGGSVSTLTIQRTQQEDSAVYLCASSLLAGVGSSGANVLTFGAGSRLTVL.